This is a list of T cell receptor beta chains from one sample in a study of response to subunit inactivated influenza vaccine. TCRdb processed the RT-PCR reads anew with MiXCR; each CDR3 protein has one entry. Of more than 400,000 distinct CDR3 sequences in the sample, approximately 11% were seen once. This specimen consisted of PBMCs from blood, obtained more than 35 days after vaccination. The receptors here all came from a man in his forties or fifties who received an inactivated influenza vaccine. Each CDR3 is given with its conserved first and last residue. The order of the fields is clone size, J gene, D gene, V gene, CDR3 protein, CDR3 DNA. A D gene is named only where the DNA matches it firmly. For some rows the clone size is stated as once, few or many, or as a class when expanded; others skip it.

many TRBJ2-5 . TRBV29-1 CSAGQETQYF TGCAGCGCAGGGCAAGAGACCCAGTACTTC
many TRBJ2-7 TRBD1 TRBV5-1 CASSLEGQGEQYF TGCGCCAGCAGCTTGGAGGGACAGGGAGAGCAGTACTTC
many TRBJ2-1 TRBD2 TRBV7-2 CASSLALAGGRQFF TGTGCCAGCAGCTTAGCTCTAGCGGGAGGTAGGCAGTTCTTC
few TRBJ2-1 TRBD1 TRBV24-1 CATSDPGQGSYNEQFF TGTGCCACCAGTGATCCCGGACAGGGCTCCTACAATGAGCAGTTCTTC
many TRBJ2-5 . TRBV15 CATSRDYWVFDGKNQETQYF TGTGCCACCAGCAGAGATTATTGGGTGTTCGATGGGAAGAACCAAGAGACCCAGTACTTC
few TRBJ1-6 . TRBV12-3/TRBV12-4 CASSFSGTQHSPLHF TGTGCCAGCAGTTTCTCCGGGACGCAACATTCACCCCTCCACTTT
many TRBJ2-1 TRBD1 TRBV5-1 CASSLTGGSYNEQFF TGCGCCAGCAGCCTGACAGGGGGCTCGTACAATGAGCAGTTCTTC
. TRBJ2-2 . TRBV12-3/TRBV12-4 CASSPFLPGELFF TGTGCCAGCAGTCCATTCTTGCCCGGGGAGCTGTTTTTT
few TRBJ2-2 TRBD2 TRBV3-1 CASSLGLAGTNTGELFF TGTGCCAGCAGCCTTGGACTAGCGGGCACAAACACCGGGGAGCTGTTTTTT
many TRBJ2-3 . TRBV5-1 CASSWGLPSTDTQYF TGCGCCAGCAGCTGGGGACTTCCTAGCACAGATACGCAGTATTTT
few TRBJ2-4 . TRBV20-1 CSARGVGAVVGIQYF TGCAGTGCTAGAGGCGTGGGGGCTGTGGTAGGCATTCAGTACTTC
few TRBJ2-1 TRBD1 TRBV9 CASSARGQGAYEQFF TGTGCCAGCAGCGCCCGGGGACAGGGGGCATATGAGCAGTTCTTC
few TRBJ2-1 TRBD2 TRBV28 CASSLGTSTLGSYNEQFF TGTGCCAGCAGTTTAGGGACTAGCACCCTCGGCTCCTACAATGAGCAGTTCTTC